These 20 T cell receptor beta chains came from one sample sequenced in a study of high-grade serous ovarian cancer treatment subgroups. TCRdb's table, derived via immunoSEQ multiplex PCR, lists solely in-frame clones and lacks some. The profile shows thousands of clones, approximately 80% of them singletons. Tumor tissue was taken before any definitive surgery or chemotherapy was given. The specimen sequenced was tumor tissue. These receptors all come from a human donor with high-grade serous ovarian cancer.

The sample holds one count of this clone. The CDR3 sequence is CASSLVTGLGNTIYF. The CDR3 DNA reads TGTGCCAGCAGCTTGGTAACGGGGCTCGGAAACACCATATATTTT. This chain links TRBV5-6 with TRBJ1-3; maybe TRBD1 (5 bases). The CDR3 has 15 amino acids. Trimming shortened V by 0 bases and J by 4 bases, and 11 bases separated the two germline ends. Germline V gene sequence: CDR1 SGHDT, CDR2 YYEEEE.

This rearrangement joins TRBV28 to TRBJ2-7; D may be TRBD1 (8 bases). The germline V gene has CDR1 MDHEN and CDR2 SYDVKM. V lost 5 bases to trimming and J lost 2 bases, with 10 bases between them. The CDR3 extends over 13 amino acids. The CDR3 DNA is TGTGCCAGCAGTACAGGGGGGGCCTACGAGCAGTACTTC. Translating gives CASSTGGAYEQYF.

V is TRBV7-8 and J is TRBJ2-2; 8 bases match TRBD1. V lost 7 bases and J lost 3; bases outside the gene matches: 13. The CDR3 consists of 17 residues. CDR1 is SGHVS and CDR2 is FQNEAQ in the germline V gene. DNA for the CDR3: TGTGCCAGCACTCAGGGGGCCCCCTTTGCAGACACCGGGGAGCTGTTTTTT. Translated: CASTQGAPFADTGELFF.

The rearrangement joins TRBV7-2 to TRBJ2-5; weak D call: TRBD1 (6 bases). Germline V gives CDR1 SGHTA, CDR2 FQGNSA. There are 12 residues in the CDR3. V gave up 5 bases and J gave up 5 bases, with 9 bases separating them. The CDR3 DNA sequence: TGTGCCAGCAGCGAAAGGGGGGAGACCCAGTACTTC. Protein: CASSERGETQYF.

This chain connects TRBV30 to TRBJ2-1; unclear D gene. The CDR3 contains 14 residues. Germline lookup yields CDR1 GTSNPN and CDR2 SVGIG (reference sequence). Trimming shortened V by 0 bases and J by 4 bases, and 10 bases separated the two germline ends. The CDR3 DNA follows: TGTGCCTGGAGTGTAGGTGGACCGTACAATGAGCAGTTCTTC. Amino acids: CAWSVGGPYNEQFF.

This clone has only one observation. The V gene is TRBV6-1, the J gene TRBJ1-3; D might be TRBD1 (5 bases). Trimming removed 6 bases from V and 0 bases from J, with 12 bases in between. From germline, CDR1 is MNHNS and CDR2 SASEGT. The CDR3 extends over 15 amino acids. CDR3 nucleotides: TGTGCCAGCAGATCAGGGTTGGTCTCTGGAAACACCATATATTTT. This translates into CASRSGLVSGNTIYF.

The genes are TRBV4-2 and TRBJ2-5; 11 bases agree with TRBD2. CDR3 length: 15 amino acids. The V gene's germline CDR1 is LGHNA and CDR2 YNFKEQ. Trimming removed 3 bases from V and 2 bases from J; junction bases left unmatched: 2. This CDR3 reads CASSQGTSGQETQYF. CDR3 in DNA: TGTGCCAGCAGCCAGGGGACTAGCGGACAAGAGACCCAGTACTTC.

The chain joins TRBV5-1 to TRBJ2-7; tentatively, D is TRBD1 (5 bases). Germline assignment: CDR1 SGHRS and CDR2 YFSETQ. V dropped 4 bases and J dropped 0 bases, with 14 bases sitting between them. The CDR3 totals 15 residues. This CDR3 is CASSKDKSGSYEQYF. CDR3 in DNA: TGCGCCAGCAGCAAGGACAAGTCGGGCTCCTACGAGCAGTACTTC.

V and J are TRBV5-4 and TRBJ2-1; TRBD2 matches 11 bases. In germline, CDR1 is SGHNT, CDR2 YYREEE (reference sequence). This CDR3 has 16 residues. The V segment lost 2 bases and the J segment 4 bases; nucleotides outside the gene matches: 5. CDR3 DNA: TGTGCCAGCAGCTTACCTGGGACTAGCGGATACAATGAGCAGTTCTTC. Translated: CASSLPGTSGYNEQFF.

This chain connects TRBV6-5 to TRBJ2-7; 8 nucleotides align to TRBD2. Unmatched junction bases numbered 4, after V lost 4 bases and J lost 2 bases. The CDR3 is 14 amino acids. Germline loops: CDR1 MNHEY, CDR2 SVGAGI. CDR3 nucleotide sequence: TGTGCCAGCAGTTTAGGAGCGGGAGCCTACGAGCAGTACTTC. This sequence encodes CASSLGAGAYEQYF.

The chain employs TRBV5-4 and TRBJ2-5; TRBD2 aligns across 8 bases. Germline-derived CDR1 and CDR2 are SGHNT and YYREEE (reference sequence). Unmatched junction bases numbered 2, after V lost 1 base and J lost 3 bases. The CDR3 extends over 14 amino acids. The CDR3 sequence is CASSLSGLEETQYF. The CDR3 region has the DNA TGTGCCAGCAGCTTGTCGGGACTAGAAGAGACCCAGTACTTC. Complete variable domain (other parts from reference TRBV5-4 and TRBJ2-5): ETGVTQSPTHLIKTRGQQVTLRCSSQSGHNTVSWYQQALGQGPQFIFQYYREEENGRGNFPPRFSGLQFPNYSSELNVNALELDDSALYLCASSLSGLEETQYFGPGTRLLVL.

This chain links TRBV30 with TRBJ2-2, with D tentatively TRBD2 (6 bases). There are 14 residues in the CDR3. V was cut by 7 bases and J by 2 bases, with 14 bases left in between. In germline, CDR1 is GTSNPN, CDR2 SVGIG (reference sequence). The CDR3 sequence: CAFPGLINTGELFF. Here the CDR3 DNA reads TGTGCCTTCCCGGGACTCATCAACACCGGGGAGCTGTTTTTT.

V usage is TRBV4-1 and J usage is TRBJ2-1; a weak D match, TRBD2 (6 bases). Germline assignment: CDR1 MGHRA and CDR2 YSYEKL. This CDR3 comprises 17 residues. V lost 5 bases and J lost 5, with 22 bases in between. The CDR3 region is CASSIGPTGLTNNEQFF. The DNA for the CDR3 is TGCGCCAGCAGCATCGGCCCCACGGGACTTACAAACAATGAGCAGTTCTTC.

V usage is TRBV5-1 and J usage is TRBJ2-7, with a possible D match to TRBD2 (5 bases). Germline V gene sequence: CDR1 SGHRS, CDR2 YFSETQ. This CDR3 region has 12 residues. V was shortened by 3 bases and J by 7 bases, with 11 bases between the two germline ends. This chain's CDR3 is CASSSTTGEQYF. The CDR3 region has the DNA TGCGCCAGCAGCTCTACAACGGGGGAGCAGTACTTC.

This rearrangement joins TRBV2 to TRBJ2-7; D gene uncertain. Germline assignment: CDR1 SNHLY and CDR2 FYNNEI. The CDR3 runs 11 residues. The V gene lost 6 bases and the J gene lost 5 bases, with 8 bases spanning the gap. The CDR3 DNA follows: TGTGCCAGCAGCACCGAGGACGAGCAGTACTTC. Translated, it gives CASSTEDEQYF.

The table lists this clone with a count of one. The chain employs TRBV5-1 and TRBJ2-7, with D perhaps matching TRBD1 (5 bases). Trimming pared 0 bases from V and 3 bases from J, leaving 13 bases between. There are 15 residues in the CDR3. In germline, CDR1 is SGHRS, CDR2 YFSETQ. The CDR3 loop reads CASSLEPRANYEQYF. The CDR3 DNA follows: TGCGCCAGCAGCTTGGAACCCAGGGCAAACTACGAGCAGTACTTC.

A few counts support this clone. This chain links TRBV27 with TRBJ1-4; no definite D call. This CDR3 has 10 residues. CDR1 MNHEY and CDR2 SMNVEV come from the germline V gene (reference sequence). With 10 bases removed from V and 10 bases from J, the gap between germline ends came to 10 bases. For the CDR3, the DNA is TGTGCCACCCCGAGTGGAAAACTGTTTTTT. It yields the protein CATPSGKLFF.

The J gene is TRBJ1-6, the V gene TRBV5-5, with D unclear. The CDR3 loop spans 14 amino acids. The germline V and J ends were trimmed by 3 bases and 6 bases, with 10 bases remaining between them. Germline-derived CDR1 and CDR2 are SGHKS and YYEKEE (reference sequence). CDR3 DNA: TGTGCCAGCAGCTATCGGGATTTTAATTCACCCCTCCACTTT. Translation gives CASSYRDFNSPLHF. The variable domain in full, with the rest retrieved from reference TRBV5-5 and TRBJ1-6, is DAGVTQSPTHLIKTRGQQVTLRCSPISGHKSVSWYQQVLGQGPQFIFQYYEKEERGRGNFPDRFSARQFPNYSSELNVNALLLGDSALYLCASSYRDFNSPLHFGNGTRLTVT.

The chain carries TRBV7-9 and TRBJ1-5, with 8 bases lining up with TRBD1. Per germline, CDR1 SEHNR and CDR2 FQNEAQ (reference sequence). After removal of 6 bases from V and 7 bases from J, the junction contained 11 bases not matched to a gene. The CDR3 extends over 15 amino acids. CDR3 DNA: TGTGCCAGCAGTCCACAGGGGGTCCAGGGCCAGCCCCAGCATTTT. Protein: CASSPQGVQGQPQHF.

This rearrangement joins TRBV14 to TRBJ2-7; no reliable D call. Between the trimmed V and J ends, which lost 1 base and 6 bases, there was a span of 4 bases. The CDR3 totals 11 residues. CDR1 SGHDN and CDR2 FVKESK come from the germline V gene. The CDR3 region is CASSQALEQYF. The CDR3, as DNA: TGTGCCAGCAGCCAAGCCCTCGAGCAGTACTTC.